This paragraph reports one TCR beta chain. Its antigen is as yet unknown. At cycle 4 day 1, cycle 7 day 1, and baseline, blood was sampled. Assay used: immunoSEQ multiplex PCR; TCRdb lists only in-frame clones, some missing. The sample has 100,000 or so clones; around 96% are singletons. The CDR3 is made up of 15 amino acids. Trimming cost V 4 bases and J 4 bases, with 17 bases left between them. Germline CDR1 and CDR2: MGHRA and YSYEKL. This entry comes from a study of OX40 agonist ivuxolimab in advanced cancers. Findings of the study overall: What antigens the expanded peripheral T cells recognized was never established.

This sample comprised CD4+ or CD8+ T cells sorted from blood, obtained in a trial of the OX40 agonist ivuxolimab. The rearrangement links TRBV4-1 to TRBJ2-7; D is undetermined. This TCR came from an adult with an advanced solid tumor such as melanoma, head and neck, liver or kidney cancer. CDR3 nucleotides: TGCGCCAGCAGCCCCCGCTGGGCAGGTAATTACGAGCAGTACTTC. Protein sequence: CASSPRWAGNYEQYF.